The clone carrying this T cell receptor (beta chain) was found a few times. Its antigen is still unknown. Vbeta (60) and Jbeta (13) primers were used in the PCR. Generated by immunoSEQ multiplex PCR, the TCRdb table keeps only in-frame clones and is missing some. The sample consists of roughly 150,000 clones, over 8% of them appearing once. This entry comes from a study of cytomegalovirus exposure and HLA in healthy donors. Study summary: Within an early data release were about 85 million unique TCRs drawn from HLA-typed donors.

Study-wide results and limits: An analysis was carried out at a later point. It showed that HLA-associated TCR beta chains were more clonally expanded than equally common non-associated chains. A later examination showed that TCR association rates differed by HLA locus, with DRB1 most and HLA-C fewest. Further analysis was carried out later, and it showed several of the most significant clusters appearing linked to common viral pathogens.

Germline V gives CDR1 SGHTA, CDR2 FQGTGA. This CDR3 has 15 amino acids. Germline trimming cut 1 base from V and 7 bases from J; bases unmatched to any gene: 8. This sequence was found in a male donor in good health and CMV-seronegative. The J gene is TRBJ1-2, the V gene TRBV7-3, with 8 bases aligning to TRBD1. Sequencing was carried out using PBMCs. The CDR3 nucleotides are TGTGCCAGCAGCTTAAACGACCAGGGGGCTTTTGGCTACACCTTC. Its translation: CASSLNDQGAFGYTF.